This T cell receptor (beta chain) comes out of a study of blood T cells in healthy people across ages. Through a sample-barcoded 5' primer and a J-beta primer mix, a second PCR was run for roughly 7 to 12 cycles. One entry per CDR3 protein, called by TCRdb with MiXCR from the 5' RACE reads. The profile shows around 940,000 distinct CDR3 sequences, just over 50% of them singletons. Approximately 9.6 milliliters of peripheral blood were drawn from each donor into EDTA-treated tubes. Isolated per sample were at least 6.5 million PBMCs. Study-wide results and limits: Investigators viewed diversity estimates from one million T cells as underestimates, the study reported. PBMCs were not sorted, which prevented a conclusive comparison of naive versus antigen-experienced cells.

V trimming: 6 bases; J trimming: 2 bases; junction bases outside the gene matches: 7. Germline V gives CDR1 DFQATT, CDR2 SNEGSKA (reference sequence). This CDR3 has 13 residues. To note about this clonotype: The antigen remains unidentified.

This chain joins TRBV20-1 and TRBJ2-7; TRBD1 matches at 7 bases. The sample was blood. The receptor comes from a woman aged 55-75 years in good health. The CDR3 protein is CSAPRTGTYEQYF. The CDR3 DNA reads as TGCAGTGCACCTAGGACAGGAACCTACGAGCAGTACTTC.